Listed below are T cell receptor beta chains from one sample, sequenced in a study of T cell responses to AZD1222 COVID-19 vaccine. Data came from immunoSEQ multiplex PCR; TCRdb stores just in-frame clones and leaves some out. Seen here are about 110,000 clones, about 90% observed once, and the top ten hold approximately 22%. Sequenced material: peripheral blood, taken on day 0 of AZD1222 vaccination. These receptors were collected from an adult in good health. The CDR3 runs from the conserved cysteine through the conserved F or W. Each record gives: V gene, clone size, D gene, CDR3 length, J gene, CDR3 protein, CDR3 DNA. D genes are given only for firm matches. Clone size, where shown, is once, few, many, or a class for clones that have expanded.

v_gene: TRBV19
abundance: once
d_gene: TRBD2
len: 13
j_gene: TRBJ2-7
CDR3aa: CASSIAGGREQYF
CDR3nt: TGTGCCAGTAGTATAGCGGGGGGTCGGGAGCAGTACTTC

v_gene: TRBV7-2
abundance: -
d_gene: -
len: 16
j_gene: TRBJ1-5
CDR3aa: CASSLGGQGGHQPQHF
CDR3nt: TGTGCCAGCAGCTTAGGTGGACAAGGGGGTCATCAGCCCCAGCATTTT

v_gene: TRBV5-1
abundance: once
d_gene: -
len: 15
j_gene: TRBJ1-6
CDR3aa: CASTSGSSYNSPLHF
CDR3nt: TGCGCCAGTACCAGTGGGAGCTCCTATAATTCACCCCTCCACTTT

v_gene: TRBV7-8
abundance: -
d_gene: -
len: 14
j_gene: TRBJ1-1
CDR3aa: CASSLGDATALQVF
CDR3nt: TGTGCCAGCAGCTTAGGCGACGCAACAGCCCTTCAAGTCTTT

v_gene: TRBV6-2/TRBV6-3
abundance: -
d_gene: -
len: 16
j_gene: TRBJ1-5
CDR3aa: CASSHTGGGNNQPQHF
CDR3nt: TGTGCCAGCAGTCACACGGGAGGCGGGAATAATCAGCCCCAGCATTTT

v_gene: TRBV15
abundance: -
d_gene: -
len: 15
j_gene: TRBJ1-4
CDR3aa: CATSRVTATNEKLFF
CDR3nt: TGTGCCACCAGCAGAGTCACTGCAACTAATGAAAAACTGTTTTTT

v_gene: TRBV7-9
abundance: -
d_gene: -
len: 14
j_gene: TRBJ1-1
CDR3aa: CASKPLRENTEAFF
CDR3nt: TGTGCCAGCAAACCCCTCCGGGAGAACACTGAAGCTTTCTTT

v_gene: TRBV6-5
abundance: -
d_gene: -
len: 16
j_gene: TRBJ1-6
CDR3aa: CASSYSGLGGDSPLHF
CDR3nt: TGTGCCAGCAGTTACTCGGGGTTGGGGGGCGATTCACCCCTCCACTTT

v_gene: TRBV19
abundance: few
d_gene: TRBD1
len: 15
j_gene: TRBJ1-5
CDR3aa: CARNDPTGEGQPQHF
CDR3nt: TGTGCCAGAAACGATCCCACAGGGGAAGGTCAGCCCCAGCATTTT

v_gene: TRBV7-8
abundance: -
d_gene: -
len: 13
j_gene: TRBJ1-5
CDR3aa: CASSSLGQGPSHF
CDR3nt: TGTGCCAGCAGCTCCCTAGGGCAGGGGCCCTCACATTTT

v_gene: TRBV13
abundance: -
d_gene: TRBD1
len: 14
j_gene: TRBJ2-7
CDR3aa: CASSPRDRVAEQYF
CDR3nt: TGTGCCAGCAGCCCCCGGGACAGGGTAGCCGAGCAGTACTTC

v_gene: TRBV10-2
abundance: -
d_gene: TRBD2
len: 16
j_gene: TRBJ2-7
CDR3aa: CASSDRLAGYSYEQYF
CDR3nt: TGCGCCAGCAGTGACCGACTAGCGGGGTACTCCTACGAACAGTACTTC

v_gene: TRBV4-1
abundance: -
d_gene: TRBD1
len: 16
j_gene: TRBJ1-2
CDR3aa: CASSQDPTGAPYGYTF
CDR3nt: TGCGCCAGCAGCCAAGATCCGACAGGGGCCCCATATGGCTACACCTTC

v_gene: TRBV9
abundance: -
d_gene: -
len: 14
j_gene: TRBJ1-2
CDR3aa: CASREGQGLGGYTF
CDR3nt: TGTGCCAGCAGGGAGGGCCAGGGTCTCGGGGGCTACACCTTC

v_gene: TRBV12-3/TRBV12-4
abundance: -
d_gene: -
len: 12
j_gene: TRBJ2-7
CDR3aa: CASSNDRYEQYF
CDR3nt: TGTGCCAGCAGCAACGATAGATACGAGCAGTACTTC

v_gene: TRBV5-1
abundance: -
d_gene: -
len: 16
j_gene: TRBJ1-1
CDR3aa: CASSFRQVAWDTEAFF
CDR3nt: TGCGCCAGCAGCTTCCGACAGGTAGCTTGGGACACTGAAGCTTTCTTT

v_gene: TRBV14
abundance: once
d_gene: TRBD1
len: 17
j_gene: TRBJ1-5
CDR3aa: CASSQGRQGPSNQPQHF
CDR3nt: TGTGCCAGCAGCCAAGGGAGACAGGGACCTAGCAATCAGCCCCAGCATTTT

v_gene: TRBV6-5
abundance: -
d_gene: -
len: 13
j_gene: TRBJ1-2
CDR3aa: CASSSSANYGYTF
CDR3nt: TGTGCCAGCAGCTCCAGTGCTAACTATGGCTACACCTTC

v_gene: TRBV19
abundance: -
d_gene: -
len: 12
j_gene: TRBJ1-2
CDR3aa: CASSISVYGYTF
CDR3nt: TGTGCCAGTAGTATTTCAGTTTATGGCTACACCTTC

v_gene: TRBV5-1
abundance: once
d_gene: -
len: 16
j_gene: TRBJ2-3
CDR3aa: CASSLLGDLSTDTQYF
CDR3nt: TGCGCCAGCAGCTTGCTGGGGGATTTGAGCACAGATACGCAGTATTTT

v_gene: TRBV7-2
abundance: -
d_gene: -
len: 13
j_gene: TRBJ2-1
CDR3aa: CASSLIQYNEQFF
CDR3nt: TGTGCCAGCAGCTTAATCCAGTACAATGAGCAGTTCTTC

v_gene: TRBV15
abundance: -
d_gene: TRBD1
len: 13
j_gene: TRBJ1-2
CDR3aa: CATSRERTGGYTF
CDR3nt: TGTGCCACCAGCAGAGAACGGACAGGGGGCTACACCTTC

v_gene: TRBV29-1
abundance: -
d_gene: -
len: 11
j_gene: TRBJ1-2
CDR3aa: CSVGQSYGYTF
CDR3nt: TGCAGCGTTGGGCAGTCCTATGGCTACACCTTC

v_gene: TRBV5-6
abundance: -
d_gene: -
len: 13
j_gene: TRBJ2-3
CDR3aa: CASSLAPPDTQYF
CDR3nt: TGTGCCAGCAGCTTGGCCCCGCCAGATACGCAGTATTTT

v_gene: TRBV7-9
abundance: -
d_gene: -
len: 14
j_gene: TRBJ1-5
CDR3aa: CASSDPGSNQPQHF
CDR3nt: TGTGCCAGCAGCGACCCAGGTAGCAATCAGCCCCAGCATTTT

v_gene: TRBV20-1
abundance: -
d_gene: TRBD2
len: 14
j_gene: TRBJ2-5
CDR3aa: CSASGPSGEETQYF
CDR3nt: TGCAGTGCTAGTGGCCCTAGCGGAGAAGAGACCCAGTACTTC

v_gene: TRBV2
abundance: -
d_gene: -
len: 14
j_gene: TRBJ1-1
CDR3aa: CASSRLKGPTEAFF
CDR3nt: TGTGCCAGCTCCCGGTTGAAGGGTCCCACTGAAGCTTTCTTT

v_gene: TRBV3-1/TRBV3-2
abundance: -
d_gene: -
len: 11
j_gene: TRBJ2-3
CDR3aa: CASRLEGAQYF
CDR3nt: TGTGCCAGCAGGTTGGAGGGGGCGCAGTATTTT

v_gene: TRBV15
abundance: -
d_gene: TRBD2
len: 16
j_gene: TRBJ2-1
CDR3aa: CATSRDRSGGADEQFF
CDR3nt: TGTGCCACCAGCAGAGATCGAAGCGGGGGGGCTGATGAGCAGTTCTTC

v_gene: TRBV5-1
abundance: -
d_gene: -
len: 12
j_gene: TRBJ2-1
CDR3aa: CASSLVRYEQFF
CDR3nt: TGCGCCAGCAGCTTGGTTAGGTATGAGCAGTTCTTC

v_gene: TRBV2
abundance: -
d_gene: -
len: 14
j_gene: TRBJ1-1
CDR3aa: CASTSGIPNTEAFF
CDR3nt: TGTGCCAGCACCTCAGGGATCCCAAACACTGAAGCTTTCTTT

v_gene: TRBV5-4
abundance: -
d_gene: TRBD2
len: 15
j_gene: TRBJ2-1
CDR3aa: CASSLDGGAFAEQFF
CDR3nt: TGTGCCAGCAGCTTGGACGGGGGGGCTTTTGCTGAGCAGTTCTTC

v_gene: TRBV5-1
abundance: -
d_gene: -
len: 15
j_gene: TRBJ1-1
CDR3aa: CASSRDGVWGTEAFF
CDR3nt: TGCGCCAGCAGCAGAGACGGAGTTTGGGGCACTGAAGCTTTCTTT

v_gene: TRBV3-1/TRBV3-2
abundance: -
d_gene: TRBD1
len: 14
j_gene: TRBJ1-6
CDR3aa: CASSPGTGRSPLHF
CDR3nt: TGTGCCAGCAGCCCCGGGACAGGGCGATCACCCCTCCACTTT

v_gene: TRBV6-2/TRBV6-3
abundance: -
d_gene: -
len: 12
j_gene: TRBJ2-2
CDR3aa: CASSRDTGELFF
CDR3nt: TGTGCCAGCAGTCGAGACACCGGGGAGCTGTTTTTT

v_gene: TRBV5-1
abundance: -
d_gene: -
len: 12
j_gene: TRBJ2-3
CDR3aa: CASSLTTDTQYF
CDR3nt: TGCGCCAGCAGCCTTACCACAGATACGCAGTATTTT

v_gene: TRBV18
abundance: -
d_gene: -
len: 20
j_gene: TRBJ1-3
CDR3aa: CASSPAGTKRSHNSGNTIYF
CDR3nt: TGTGCCAGCTCACCGGCGGGGACAAAACGTTCACACAACTCTGGAAACACCATATATTTT

v_gene: TRBV7-6
abundance: -
d_gene: TRBD1
len: 16
j_gene: TRBJ1-3
CDR3aa: CASSNARGMTGNTIYF
CDR3nt: TGTGCCAGCAGCAACGCCAGGGGGATGACTGGAAACACCATATATTTT

v_gene: TRBV30
abundance: -
d_gene: -
len: 14
j_gene: TRBJ1-2
CDR3aa: CAYKLTQGRYGYTF
CDR3nt: TGTGCCTACAAGCTTACACAGGGACGATATGGCTACACCTTC

v_gene: TRBV29-1
abundance: -
d_gene: -
len: 12
j_gene: TRBJ1-2
CDR3aa: CSVETGHYGYTF
CDR3nt: TGCAGCGTTGAAACAGGGCACTATGGCTACACCTTC